This TCR beta chain derives from a study of T cells after somatic rescue of genetic block. The length of the CDR3 is 15 residues. V dropped 2 bases and J dropped 3; count of bases not matched to a gene: 6. CDR1 and CDR2 (germline): MNHNY, SVGAGI (reference sequence). Using immunoSEQ multiplex PCR, the repertoire was profiled, and TCRdb retains in-frame clones only, with some absent. The sample has 110,000 or so clones; 75% to 95% are singletons. This chain connects TRBV6-6 to TRBJ2-5; 7 bases are a match to TRBD2. Material: peripheral blood mononuclear cells (PBMCs). The receptor's source is a woman younger than 35. DNA for the CDR3: TGTGCCAGCAGTTACCCCCAGCGGGGTAAAGAGACCCAGTACTTC. This translates into CASSYPQRGKETQYF.